The next 20 T cell receptor beta chains were all read from a single sample in a study of blood T cell repertoires in COVID-19. Sequenced by immunoSEQ multiplex PCR; TCRdb stores in-frame clones only, minus some. The table lists roughly 250,000 clones, 88% of them singletons. Sequencing was done on a sample of peripheral blood. The receptors originated from a woman aged 40 to 50 who had recovered from COVID-19.

CDR3 sequence reads: CASRPQGVDTGELFF. CDR3 DNA: TGCGCCAGCAGACCACAGGGGGTAGACACCGGGGAGCTGTTTTTT. J is TRBJ2-2 and V is TRBV5-1, with 8 nucleotides matching TRBD1. Looked up from germline, CDR1 is SGHRS and CDR2 is YFSETQ. V lost 5 bases, J lost 3 bases, and 6 bases stayed unmatched. The CDR3 extends over 15 amino acids.

This chain connects TRBV7-2 to TRBJ1-5; no clear D gene. Per germline, CDR1 SGHTA and CDR2 FQGNSA. Trimming stripped 1 base from V and 7 bases from J, with 14 bases between. This CDR3 has 15 amino acids. The CDR3 DNA follows: TGTGCCAGCAGCTTAGGCTTCGGGGTGACCCAGCCCCAGCATTTT. It encodes CASSLGFGVTQPQHF.

The genes are TRBV7-8 and TRBJ2-1, with 7 nucleotides matching TRBD2. The CDR3 covers 15 residues. The J segment lost 3 bases and the V segment lost 4 bases, leaving 6 bases of the junction unmatched. Germline V gene data show CDR1 as SGHVS and CDR2 as FQNEAQ. The chain's CDR3 is CASSSRDYYYNEQFF. CDR3 nucleotide sequence: TGTGCCAGCAGCTCCCGGGACTACTACTACAATGAGCAGTTCTTC.

The chain employs TRBV7-9 and TRBJ1-1, with a possible D match to TRBD1 (5 bases). This CDR3 has 14 amino acids. CDR1 and CDR2 (germline): SEHNR, FQNEAQ (reference sequence). The V and J ends lost 2 bases and 5 bases respectively, with 12 bases between them. The CDR3 reads CASSLSGGGTEAFF. CDR3 nucleotides: TGTGCCAGCAGCTTATCGGGGGGAGGGACTGAAGCTTTCTTT.

V usage is TRBV5-4 and J usage is TRBJ2-1, with 9 positions matching TRBD2. The germline V gene has CDR1 SGHNT and CDR2 YYREEE (reference sequence). V was clipped by 0 bases and J by 3 bases; unmatched bases: 4. This CDR3 has 16 amino acids. The CDR3 loop is CASSLAGGRGYNEQFF. The CDR3, as DNA: TGTGCCAGCAGCTTGGCCGGCGGGAGGGGCTACAATGAGCAGTTCTTC.

The chain couples TRBV6-2 or TRBV6-3 to TRBJ1-2, with TRBD1 identical over 10 bases. The ends lost 2 bases at V and 8 bases at J; junction bases unmatched: 11. CDR1 is MNHEY, CDR2 SVGEGT, per germline. This CDR3 comprises 16 residues. This CDR3 is CASSYDAGTGVRGYTF. The CDR3 DNA is TGTGCCAGCAGTTACGACGCCGGGACAGGGGTTCGGGGCTACACCTTC.

The chain is built from TRBV18 and TRBJ2-7; TRBD1 matches 8 bases. With V trimmed by 4 bases and J by 3 bases, 2 bases remained unmatched. Germline V lookup: CDR1 KGHSH, CDR2 LQKENI. This CDR3 is 13 amino acids long. The CDR3 loop reads CASSQDRDYEQYF. In DNA, the CDR3 is TGTGCCAGCTCACAGGACAGGGACTACGAGCAGTACTTC. The whole variable domain, remainder taken from reference TRBV18 and TRBJ2-7, is NAGVMQNPRHLVRRRGQEARLRCSPMKGHSHVYWYRQLPEEGLKFMVYLQKENIIDESGMPKERFSAEFPKEGPSILRIQQVVRGDSAAYFCASSQDRDYEQYFGPGTRLTVT.

This chain connects TRBV10-3 to TRBJ2-3, with 8 bases lining up with TRBD2. The CDR3 loop spans 13 amino acids. V was clipped by 6 bases and J by 6 bases; unmatched bases: 5. Germline V gene sequence: CDR1 ENHRY, CDR2 SYGVKD. In DNA form, the CDR3 reads TGTGCCATCAGAACTAGCGGCGATGATACGCAGTATTTT. Translating gives CAIRTSGDDTQYF.

The gene calls are TRBV15 and TRBJ2-5, with D tentatively TRBD1 (6 bases). The germline V and J ends were trimmed by 1 base and 5 bases, with 8 bases remaining between them. This CDR3 region has 13 residues. In germline, CDR1 is LNHNV, CDR2 YYDKDF (reference sequence). The CDR3 sequence is CATSRGQGETQYF. The CDR3 nucleotides read TGTGCCACCAGCAGAGGCCAGGGGGAGACCCAGTACTTC.

This chain connects TRBV19 to TRBJ2-7; TRBD2 aligns across 8 bases. CDR3 size: 17 residues. Germline CDR1 and CDR2: LNHDA and SQIVND (reference sequence). V lost 1 base to trimming and J lost 2 bases; unmatched junction nucleotides: 10. CDR3 bases: TGTGCCAGTAGTATAGGTGAACGGGTAGCGGGACCCTACGAGCAGTACTTC. It yields the protein CASSIGERVAGPYEQYF.

This chain joins TRBV10-3 and TRBJ1-2; D is unresolved. V shed 4 bases and J shed 4 bases, with 22 bases lying between them. The CDR3 contains 17 residues. Germline-derived CDR1 and CDR2 are ENHRY and SYGVKD. The CDR3 DNA follows: TGTGCCATCAGTGGGGGTGATGGACGGAGACTACGCTATGGCTACACCTTC. Translating gives CAISGGDGRRLRYGYTF.

The genes are TRBV6-1 and TRBJ2-1; the D is unclear. The V gene's germline CDR1 is MNHNS and CDR2 SASEGT. The CDR3 spans 17 residues. The V end was cut by 0 bases, the J end by 0 bases, with 12 bases between. This chain's CDR3 is CASSEALGQSSYNEQFF. The CDR3 DNA reads TGTGCCAGCAGTGAAGCGCTAGGCCAGAGCTCCTACAATGAGCAGTTCTTC.

V and J are TRBV12-5 and TRBJ2-6, with a possible D match to TRBD1 (6 bases). V gave up 1 base and J gave up 0 bases, with 10 bases separating them. There are 17 residues in the CDR3. CDR1 and CDR2 (germline): LGHNT, FRNRAP. The CDR3 is CASGLGTGPSGANVLTF. The CDR3 region has the DNA TGTGCTAGTGGTTTGGGTACAGGGCCCTCTGGGGCCAACGTCCTGACTTTC.

The chain recombines TRBV12-3 or TRBV12-4 with TRBJ1-1; TRBD1 might be the D (5 bases). CDR3 length equals 12 residues. The CDR3 loop reads CAPGRDGTEAFF. For the CDR3, the DNA is TGTGCACCCGGCAGGGATGGCACTGAAGCTTTCTTT.

The V gene is TRBV5-6, the J gene TRBJ2-4, with D perhaps matching TRBD1 (5 bases). V gave up 0 bases and J gave up 7 bases, with 11 bases separating them. The germline gives CDR1 SGHDT, CDR2 YYEEEE. The CDR3 has 14 residues. The CDR3: CASSLGQGGNIQYF. The CDR3 nucleotides read TGTGCCAGCAGCTTGGGGCAGGGTGGGAACATTCAGTACTTC.

V and J are TRBV9 and TRBJ2-3; 11 bases line up with TRBD2. Trimming removed 1 base from V and 4 bases from J; junction bases left unmatched: 2. Germline loops: CDR1 SGDLS, CDR2 YYNGEE. This CDR3 spans 15 amino acids. CDR3 nucleotides: TGTGCCAGCAGCGTAAGTAGCGGGAGGGCAGATACGCAGTATTTT. Translated: CASSVSSGRADTQYF. Complete variable domain (other parts from reference TRBV9 and TRBJ2-3): DSGVTQTPKHLITATGQRVTLRCSPRSGDLSVYWYQQSLDQGLQFLIQYYNGEERAKGNILERFSAQQFPDLHSELNLSSLELGDSALYFCASSVSSGRADTQYFGPGTRLTVL.

This clone was seen only once. This sequence joins TRBV19 and TRBJ1-4, with 9 positions matching TRBD1. The CDR3 loop spans 16 amino acids. Germline V gene data show CDR1 as LNHDA and CDR2 as SQIVND (reference sequence). With 5 bases clipped from V and 5 bases from J, the junction kept 9 bases outside the gene matches. The CDR3 region has the DNA TGTGCCAGTAGTTGGCCGACCGGGACAGGGAATGAAAAACTGTTTTTT. The encoded protein is CASSWPTGTGNEKLFF.

This clone was seen a few times. J is TRBJ1-5 and V is TRBV30; D unresolved. Trimming pared 1 base from V and 0 bases from J, leaving 7 bases between. Germline V CDR1 and CDR2: GTSNPN, SVGIG (reference sequence). The CDR3 contains 14 residues. In nucleotides, the CDR3 is TGTGCCTGGAGTGGGGCCTATAGCAATCAGCCCCAGCATTTT. This codes for CAWSGAYSNQPQHF.

CDR3 protein: CASSYFAQGNQPQHF. The CDR3 bases are TGTGCCAGCAGTTACTTTGCCCAGGGCAATCAGCCCCAGCATTTT. The chain recombines TRBV6-6 with TRBJ1-5; D is undetermined. There are 15 residues in the CDR3. V dropped 1 base and J dropped 2 bases, with 9 bases sitting between them. In germline, CDR1 is MNHNY, CDR2 SVGAGI (reference sequence).

The V gene is TRBV29-1, the J gene TRBJ1-2; possible D gene TRBD1, 6 bases. This CDR3 spans 12 amino acids. Deletions cut 7 bases from V and 2 bases from J, with 11 bases between. Per germline, CDR1 SQVTM and CDR2 ANQGSEA. The CDR3 DNA follows: TGCAGCGGCGGACAGCCCAACTATGGCTACACCTTC. It yields the protein CSGGQPNYGYTF.